This TCR beta chain was retrieved from a study of blood T cell repertoires in COVID-19. Study context: T cells, B-cell-depleted T cells, or PBMCs supplied cDNA or gDNA.

Method: immunoSEQ multiplex PCR; TCRdb's copy keeps in-frame clones and lacks some. The sample lists around 100,000 clones, around 66% seen once, with 5% to 6.5% in the top ten. This clone was seen a few times. CDR1 and CDR2 from the germline V gene are MDHEN and SYDVKM. Trimming left V 6 bases short and J 3 bases short, with 6 bases between. This CDR3 region has 11 residues. The specimen was peripheral blood. V gene TRBV28 combines with J gene TRBJ2-7, with D possibly being TRBD1 (5 bases). This clonotype was obtained from a man older than 75 with acute or convalescent COVID-19. The CDR3 sequence: CASRDNYEQYF. CDR3 nucleotide sequence: TGTGCCAGCAGGGACAACTACGAGCAGTACTTC.